This T cell receptor beta chain is from a study of blood T cell repertoires in COVID-19. Libraries were prepared by immunoSEQ multiplex PCR; TCRdb keeps only in-frame clonotypes and omits some of them. The table has some 100,000 clones, roughly four fifths seen once. The V gene end was trimmed by 2 bases and the J gene end by 3 bases; junction bases not matched to a gene: 9. Germline V gene sequence: CDR1 SEHNR, CDR2 FQNEAQ (reference sequence). CDR3 length equals 18 residues. The V call is TRBV7-9, the J call TRBJ2-1; TRBD2 matches at 11 bases. The TCR sequence derives from a man over 45 with active or convalescent COVID-19. Sequencing was done on a sample of peripheral blood. As DNA, the CDR3 is TGTGCCAGCAGCTTACCTATTAGACTAGCGGGACTCTACAATGAGCAGTTCTTC. This sequence encodes CASSLPIRLAGLYNEQFF.